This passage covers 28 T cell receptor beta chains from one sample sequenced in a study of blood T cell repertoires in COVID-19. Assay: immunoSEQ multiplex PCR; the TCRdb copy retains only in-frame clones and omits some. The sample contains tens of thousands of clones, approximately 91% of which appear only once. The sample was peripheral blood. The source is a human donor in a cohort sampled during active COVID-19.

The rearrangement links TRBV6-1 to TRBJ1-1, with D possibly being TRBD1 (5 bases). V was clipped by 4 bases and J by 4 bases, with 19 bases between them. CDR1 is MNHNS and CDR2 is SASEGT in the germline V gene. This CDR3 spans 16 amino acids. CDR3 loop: CASSAPWPGTTTEAFF. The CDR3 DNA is TGTGCCAGCAGTGCCCCTTGGCCCGGGACTACCACTGAAGCTTTCTTT.

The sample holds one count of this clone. CDR3 amino acids: CASSFDRETETQYF. In DNA, the CDR3 is TGTGCCAGCAGCTTTGACAGGGAGACGGAGACCCAGTACTTC. V is TRBV11-3 and J is TRBJ2-5, with 7 bases matching TRBD1. With 3 bases clipped from V and 5 bases from J, the junction kept 6 bases outside the gene matches. The germline V gene has CDR1 SGHNT and CDR2 YENEEA. This CDR3 is 14 amino acids long.

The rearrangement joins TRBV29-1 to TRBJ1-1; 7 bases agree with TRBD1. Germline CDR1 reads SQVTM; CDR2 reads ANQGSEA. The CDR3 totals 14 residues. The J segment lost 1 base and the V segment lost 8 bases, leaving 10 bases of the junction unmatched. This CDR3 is CSIFSGTANTEAFF. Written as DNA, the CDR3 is TGCAGCATATTCTCCGGGACAGCGAACACTGAAGCTTTCTTT.

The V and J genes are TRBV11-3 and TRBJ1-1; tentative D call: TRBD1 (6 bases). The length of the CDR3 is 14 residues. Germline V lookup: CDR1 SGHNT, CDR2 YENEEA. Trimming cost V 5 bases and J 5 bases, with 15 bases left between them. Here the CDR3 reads CASSLLQGKTEAFF. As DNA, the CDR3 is TGTGCCAGCAGCCTACTACAGGGAAAGACTGAAGCTTTCTTT.

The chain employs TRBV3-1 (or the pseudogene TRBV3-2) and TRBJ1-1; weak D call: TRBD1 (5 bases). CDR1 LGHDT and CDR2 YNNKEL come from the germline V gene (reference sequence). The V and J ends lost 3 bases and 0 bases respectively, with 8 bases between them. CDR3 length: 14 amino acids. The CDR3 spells CASSQQGMNTEAFF. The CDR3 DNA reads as TGTGCCAGCAGCCAGCAGGGCATGAACACTGAAGCTTTCTTT.

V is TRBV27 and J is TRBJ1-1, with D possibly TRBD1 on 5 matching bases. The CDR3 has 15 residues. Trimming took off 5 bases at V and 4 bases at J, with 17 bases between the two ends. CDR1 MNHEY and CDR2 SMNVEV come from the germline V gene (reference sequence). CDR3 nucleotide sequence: TGTGCCAGCAGTCCCGGGGGGGTCTTTACCACTGAAGCTTTCTTT. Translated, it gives CASSPGGVFTTEAFF.

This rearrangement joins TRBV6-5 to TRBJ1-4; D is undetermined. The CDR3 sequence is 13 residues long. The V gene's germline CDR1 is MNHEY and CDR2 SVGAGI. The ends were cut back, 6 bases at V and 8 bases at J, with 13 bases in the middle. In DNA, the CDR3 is TGTGCCAGCAGGTCACCTTCGGGGGAAAAACTGTTTTTT. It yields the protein CASRSPSGEKLFF.

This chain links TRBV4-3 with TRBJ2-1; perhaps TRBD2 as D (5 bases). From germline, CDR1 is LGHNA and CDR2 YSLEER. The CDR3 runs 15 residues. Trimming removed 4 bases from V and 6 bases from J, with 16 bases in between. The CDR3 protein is CASSLGPRRSNEQFF. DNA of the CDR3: TGCGCCAGCAGCCTAGGGCCGAGGAGGAGCAATGAGCAGTTCTTC.

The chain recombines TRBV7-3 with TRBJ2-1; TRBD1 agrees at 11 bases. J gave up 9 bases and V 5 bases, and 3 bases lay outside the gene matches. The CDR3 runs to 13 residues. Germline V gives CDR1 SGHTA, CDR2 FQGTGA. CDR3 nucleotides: TGTGCCAGCAGCGTCGGGACAGGGGGTGAGCAGTTCTTC. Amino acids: CASSVGTGGEQFF.

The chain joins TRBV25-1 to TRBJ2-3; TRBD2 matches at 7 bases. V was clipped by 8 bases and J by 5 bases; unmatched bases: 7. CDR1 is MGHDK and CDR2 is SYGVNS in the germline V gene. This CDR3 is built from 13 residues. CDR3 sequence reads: CASGGRWGDTQYF. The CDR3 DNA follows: TGTGCCAGCGGCGGGAGATGGGGAGATACGCAGTATTTT.

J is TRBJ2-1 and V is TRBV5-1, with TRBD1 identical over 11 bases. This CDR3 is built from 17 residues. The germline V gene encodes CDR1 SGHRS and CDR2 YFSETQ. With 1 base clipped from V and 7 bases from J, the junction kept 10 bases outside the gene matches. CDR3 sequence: CASSLMIGTGGRNEQFF. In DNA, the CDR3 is TGCGCCAGCAGCTTGATGATCGGGACAGGGGGAAGAAATGAGCAGTTCTTC.

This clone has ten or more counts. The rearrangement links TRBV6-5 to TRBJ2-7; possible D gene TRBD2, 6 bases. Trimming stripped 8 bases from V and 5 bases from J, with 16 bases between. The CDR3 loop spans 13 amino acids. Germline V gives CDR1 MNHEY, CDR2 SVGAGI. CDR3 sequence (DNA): TGTGCCAGCCGCCGGGACTGGAGAGACGAGCAGTACTTC. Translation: CASRRDWRDEQYF.

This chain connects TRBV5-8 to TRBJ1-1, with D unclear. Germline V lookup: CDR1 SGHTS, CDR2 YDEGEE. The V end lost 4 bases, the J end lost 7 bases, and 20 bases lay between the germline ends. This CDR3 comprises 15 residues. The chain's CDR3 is CASSLLRRLSGEAFF. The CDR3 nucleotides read TGTGCCAGCAGCCTATTGAGGAGGCTCAGTGGTGAAGCTTTCTTT.

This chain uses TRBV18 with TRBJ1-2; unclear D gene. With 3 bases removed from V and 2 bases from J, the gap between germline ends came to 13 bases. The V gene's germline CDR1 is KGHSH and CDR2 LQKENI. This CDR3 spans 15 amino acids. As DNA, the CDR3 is TGTGCCAGCTCACCGGTGGAGGGTTACAACTATGGCTACACCTTC. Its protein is CASSPVEGYNYGYTF. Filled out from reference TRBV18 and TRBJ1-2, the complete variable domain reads NAGVMQNPRHLVRRRGQEARLRCSPMKGHSHVYWYRQLPEEGLKFMVYLQKENIIDESGMPKERFSAEFPKEGPSILRIQQVVRGDSAAYFCASSPVEGYNYGYTFGSGTRLTVV.

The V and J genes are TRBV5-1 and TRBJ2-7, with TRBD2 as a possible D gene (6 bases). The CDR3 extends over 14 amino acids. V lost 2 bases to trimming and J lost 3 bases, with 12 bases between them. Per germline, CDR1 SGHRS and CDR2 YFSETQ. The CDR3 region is CASSFLAGNYEQYF. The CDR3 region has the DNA TGCGCCAGCAGCTTTTTGGCGGGGAACTACGAGCAGTACTTC.

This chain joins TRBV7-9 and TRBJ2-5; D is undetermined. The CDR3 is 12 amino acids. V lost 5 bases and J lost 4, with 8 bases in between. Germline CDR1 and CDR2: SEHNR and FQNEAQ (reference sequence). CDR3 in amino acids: CASSHLRETQYF. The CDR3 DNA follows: TGTGCCAGCAGCCACCTGAGAGAGACCCAGTACTTC.

The CDR3 DNA follows: TGTGCCAGCAGCGCAGGATGGTTGGCGGGAACCTACGAGCAGTACTTC. Amino acids: CASSAGWLAGTYEQYF. The chain uses TRBV9 and TRBJ2-7; possibly TRBD2 for D (6 bases). V lost 3 bases and J 2 bases, leaving 18 bases between the germline ends. The CDR3 has 16 amino acids. Germline V gene sequence: CDR1 SGDLS, CDR2 YYNGEE.

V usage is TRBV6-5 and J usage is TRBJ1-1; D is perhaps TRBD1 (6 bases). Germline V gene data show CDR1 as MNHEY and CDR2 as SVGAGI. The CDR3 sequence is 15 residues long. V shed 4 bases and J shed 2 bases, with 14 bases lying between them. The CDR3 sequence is CASSSYGTFNTEAFF. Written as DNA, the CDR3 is TGTGCCAGCAGTTCATATGGGACATTCAACACTGAAGCTTTCTTT.

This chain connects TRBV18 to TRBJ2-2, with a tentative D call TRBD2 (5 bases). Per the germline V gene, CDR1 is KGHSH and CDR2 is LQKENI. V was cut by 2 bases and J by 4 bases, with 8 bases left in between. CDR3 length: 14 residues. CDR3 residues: CASSPGSRTGELFF. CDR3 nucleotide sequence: TGTGCCAGCTCACCAGGGAGTCGCACCGGGGAGCTGTTTTTT.

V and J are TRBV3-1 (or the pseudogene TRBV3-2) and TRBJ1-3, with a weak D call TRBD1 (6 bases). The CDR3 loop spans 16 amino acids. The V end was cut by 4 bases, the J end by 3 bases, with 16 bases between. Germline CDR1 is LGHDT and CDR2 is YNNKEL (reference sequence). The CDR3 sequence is CASSPLGGSGGNTIYF. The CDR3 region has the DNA TGTGCCAGCAGCCCATTAGGGGGAAGTGGTGGAAACACCATATATTTT.

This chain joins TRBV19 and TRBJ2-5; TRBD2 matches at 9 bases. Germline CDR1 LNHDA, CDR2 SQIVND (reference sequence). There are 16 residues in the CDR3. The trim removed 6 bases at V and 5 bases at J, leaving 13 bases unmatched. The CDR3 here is CASRPRGITSGETQYF. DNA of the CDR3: TGTGCCAGTAGGCCACGTGGAATAACTAGCGGGGAGACCCAGTACTTC.

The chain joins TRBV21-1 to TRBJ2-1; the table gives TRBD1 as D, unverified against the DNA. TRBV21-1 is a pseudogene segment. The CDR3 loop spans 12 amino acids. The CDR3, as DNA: TGTGCCAGCAGCAGCTCAGGGGATGAGCAGTTCTTC. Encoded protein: CASSSSGDEQFF.

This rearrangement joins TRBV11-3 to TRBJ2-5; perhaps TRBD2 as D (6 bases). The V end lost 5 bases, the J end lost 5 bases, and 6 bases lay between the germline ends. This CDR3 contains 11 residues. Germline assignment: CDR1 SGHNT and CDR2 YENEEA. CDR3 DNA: TGTGCCAGCAGCAGCGGGGAGACCCAGTACTTC. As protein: CASSSGETQYF.

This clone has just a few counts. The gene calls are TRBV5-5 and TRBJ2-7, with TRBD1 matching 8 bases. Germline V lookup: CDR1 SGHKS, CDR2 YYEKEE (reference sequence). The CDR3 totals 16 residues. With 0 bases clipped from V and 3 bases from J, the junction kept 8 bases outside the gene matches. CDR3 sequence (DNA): TGTGCCAGCAGCTTGGACGCCAGGGGGCCTTTCTACGAGCAGTACTTC. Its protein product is CASSLDARGPFYEQYF.

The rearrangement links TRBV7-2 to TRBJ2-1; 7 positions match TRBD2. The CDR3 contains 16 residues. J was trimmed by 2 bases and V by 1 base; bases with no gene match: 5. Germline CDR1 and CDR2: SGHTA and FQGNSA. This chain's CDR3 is CASSLDPSGTYNEQFF. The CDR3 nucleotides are TGTGCCAGCAGCTTAGACCCTAGCGGAACCTACAATGAGCAGTTCTTC.

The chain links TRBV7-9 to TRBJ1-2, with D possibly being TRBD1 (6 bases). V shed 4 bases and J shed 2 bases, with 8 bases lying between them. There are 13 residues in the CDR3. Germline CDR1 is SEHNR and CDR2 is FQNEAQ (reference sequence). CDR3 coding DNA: TGTGCCAGCAGCTACAGGGAAAACTATGGCTACACCTTC. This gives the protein CASSYRENYGYTF.

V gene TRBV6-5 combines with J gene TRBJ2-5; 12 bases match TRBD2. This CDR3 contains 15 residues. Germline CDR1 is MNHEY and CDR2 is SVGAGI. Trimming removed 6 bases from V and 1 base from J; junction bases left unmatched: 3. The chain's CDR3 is CASSLGLAGQETQYF. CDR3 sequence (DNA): TGTGCCAGCAGCCTGGGACTAGCGGGCCAAGAGACCCAGTACTTC.

The CDR3 coding sequence is TGTGCCAGCATCAGGACTAGCGGGAGCCCCGGGGGGACCGGGGAGCTGTTTTTT. Protein: CASIRTSGSPGGTGELFF. The chain couples TRBV4-2 to TRBJ2-2, with 13 nucleotides matching TRBD2. The V segment lost 7 bases and the J segment 5 bases; nucleotides outside the gene matches: 13. The CDR3 consists of 18 residues. Per germline, CDR1 LGHNA and CDR2 YNFKEQ.